This T cell receptor (beta chain) was sequenced during a study of tumor T cells in aggressive B-cell lymphoma. Assay: immunoSEQ multiplex PCR; the TCRdb copy retains only in-frame clones and omits some. The sample yields 4,500 to 5,500 clones, roughly 87% seen once. This clone came up once. The origin of this receptor is an adult with diffuse large B cell lymphoma. Sequencing input: tumor tissue.

CDR3 protein: CASSSGQGHTDTQYF. CDR3 coding DNA: TGTGCCAGCAGCTCAGGACAGGGGCACACAGATACGCAGTATTTT. The chain carries TRBV5-6 and TRBJ2-3; 9 nucleotides agree with TRBD1. The V and J ends lost 3 bases and 2 bases, in that order; junction bases with no gene match: 4. Germline lookup yields CDR1 SGHDT and CDR2 YYEEEE. The CDR3 extends over 15 amino acids.